The subject of this entry is one TCR beta chain. This table comes from immunoSEQ multiplex PCR, and its TCRdb copy is limited to in-frame clones, with some not included. Among 150,000 to 200,000 clones listed, under 95% were seen once. This specimen comes from a study of blood T cell repertoires in COVID-19. This CDR3 comprises 14 residues. Germline V gene sequence: CDR1 MGHRA, CDR2 YSYEKL. The ends lost 2 bases at V and 4 bases at J; junction bases unmatched: 2. The chain employs TRBV4-1 and TRBJ1-2; TRBD1 agrees at 9 bases. The specimen was peripheral blood. The receptor comes from a man aged 60 to 75 with active or convalescent COVID-19. The CDR3 region has the DNA TGCGCCAGCAGCCAAACAGGGGGCCTCTATGGCTACACCTTC. It translates to CASSQTGGLYGYTF.